This record covers a single T cell receptor beta chain. What it binds is unknown. This may arise from a read error, as a much more abundant clone is one base away. The sample originates from a study of post-analysis software for immune sequencing data. Notes on the study in general: Normalized Chao1 diversity was significantly lower in multiple sclerosis patients than in controls.

Unique-molecular-identifier-tagged TCR beta cDNA libraries were used. One entry per CDR3 protein results from TCRdb running MiXCR on the PCR reads. This repertoire shows hundreds of thousands of distinct CDR3 sequences, approximately 59% found once; its top ten account for over 9%. Sequencing was performed on blood. The source of this sequence is a girl aged 2-9 years with multiple sclerosis.

CDR3 residues: CACSYSTSTDTQYF. The CDR3 DNA reads TGTGCCTGCAGTTACTCGACTAGTACGGATACGCAGTATTTT. The chain combines TRBV6-2 or TRBV6-3 with TRBJ2-3; D may be TRBD2 (6 bases). Per the germline V gene, CDR1 is MNHEY and CDR2 is SVGEGT. CDR3 length equals 14 residues.